These 20 T cell receptor beta chains were sequenced from one sample in a study of identical twins (dated by TCRdb to 2015 to 2016). The library was built by means of 5' RACE. Sequencing was performed on an Illumina HiSeq 2000. TCRdb trimmed public reads at Q25 via fastp, called clones via MiXCR and kept in-frame beta chains. All rows with the same CDR3 protein become a single entry with the most common DNA and genes. Here the sample has about 720,000 distinct CDR3 sequences; 18% occur a single time. Around 13% of the sample is in the top ten clones. These data also formed part of another study, on T cells expressing NK-cell markers.

Sequencing was performed on PBMCs. The receptors were sampled from a woman younger than 30 in good health.

This sequence joins TRBV20-1 and TRBJ1-5; TRBD1 aligns across 8 bases. CDR1 is DFQATT, CDR2 SNEGSKA, per germline (reference sequence). The CDR3 sequence is 14 residues long. V gave up 6 bases and J gave up 5 bases; unmatched junction bases: 9. DNA of the CDR3: TGCAGTGCGACGGACAGGGAGCACGATCAGCCCCAGCATTTT. Translating it yields CSATDREHDQPQHF.

A single count supports this clonotype. The chain links TRBV13 to TRBJ2-3; D unresolved. Trimming took 5 bases from V and 0 from J, leaving 12 bases between them. This CDR3 is 15 amino acids long. Germline assignment: CDR1 PRHDT and CDR2 FYEKMQ (reference sequence). The CDR3 nucleotides are TGTGCCAGCAGCCCTGGGATCTTGAGCACAGATACGCAGTATTTT. The encoded protein is CASSPGILSTDTQYF. Full variable domain (remainder filled in from reference TRBV13 and TRBJ2-3): AAGVIQSPRHLIKEKRETATLKCYPIPRHDTVYWYQQGPGQDPQFLISFYEKMQSDKGSIPDRFSAQQFSDYHSELNMSSLELGDSALYFCASSPGILSTDTQYFGPGTRLTVL.

This clonotype was found many times. J is TRBJ2-7 and V is TRBV7-2; maybe TRBD2 (6 bases). The CDR3 contains 14 residues. Germline CDR1 reads SGHTA; CDR2 reads FQGNSA. V gave up 1 base and J gave up 2 bases, with 9 bases separating them. The CDR3 DNA follows: TGTGCCAGCAGCTTAGGGGGCGGGACCTACGAGCAGTACTTC. Its translation is CASSLGGGTYEQYF.

This clonotype was counted a few times. The V call is TRBV29-1, the J call TRBJ2-1, with TRBD2 identical over 10 bases. The ends lost 4 bases at V and 10 bases at J; junction bases unmatched: 10. The V gene's germline CDR1 is SQVTM and CDR2 ANQGSEA. This CDR3 spans 14 amino acids. In DNA form, the CDR3 reads TGCAGCGTTGTAACCCTAGCGGGAGTGGGGGAGCAGTTCTTC. This codes for CSVVTLAGVGEQFF.

The J gene is TRBJ2-7, the V gene TRBV12-3 or TRBV12-4, with D unresolved. Between the trimmed V and J ends, which lost 3 bases and 2 bases, there was a span of 17 bases. The CDR3 has 16 residues. CDR3 sequence: CASSFGTNLRAYEQYF. DNA of the CDR3: TGTGCCAGCAGTTTCGGCACAAATCTCCGGGCCTACGAGCAGTACTTC.

This clonotype was detected a few times. The chain links TRBV11-2 to TRBJ1-1; D is unclear. Germline-derived CDR1 and CDR2 are SGHAT and FQNNGV. V was pared by 7 bases and J by 5 bases, with 14 bases between. There are 13 residues in the CDR3. CDR3 coding DNA: TGTGCCAGCATGGTGGAAAGTCGGACTGAAGCTTTCTTT. This sequence encodes CASMVESRTEAFF.

V and J are TRBV5-5 and TRBJ2-5; TRBD2 aligns across 7 bases. CDR1 and CDR2 from the germline V gene are SGHKS and YYEKEE (reference sequence). With 1 base clipped from V and 4 bases from J, the junction kept 13 bases outside the gene matches. This CDR3 spans 17 amino acids. CDR3 sequence: CASSLWGVGSGGETQYF. CDR3 in DNA: TGTGCCAGCAGCTTGTGGGGTGTGGGGTCGGGGGGAGAGACCCAGTACTTC.

This clonotype appeared a few times. This chain uses TRBV20-1 with TRBJ1-2, with 8 bases that match TRBD1. The CDR3 has 13 amino acids. CDR1 and CDR2 (germline): DFQATT, SNEGSKA (reference sequence). The trim removed 5 bases at V and 4 bases at J, leaving 6 bases unmatched. CDR3 sequence: CSAVDRGPYGYTF. In DNA form, the CDR3 reads TGCAGTGCTGTCGACAGGGGACCCTATGGCTACACCTTC.

The gene calls are TRBV18 and TRBJ2-7; 8 bases are a match to TRBD2. The germline gives CDR1 KGHSH, CDR2 LQKENI. The CDR3 covers 16 residues. With V trimmed by 3 bases and J by 2 bases, 9 bases remained unmatched. The CDR3 coding sequence is TGTGCCAGCTCACCCTCACGCCCGGGACTAGCCTACGAGCAGTACTTC. This gives the protein CASSPSRPGLAYEQYF.

The J gene is TRBJ2-7, the V gene TRBV10-3; no firm D call. From germline, CDR1 is ENHRY and CDR2 SYGVKD. CDR3 length: 13 residues. Trimming cost V 3 bases and J 2 bases, with 8 bases left between them. CDR3 sequence (DNA): TGTGCCATCAGTGATGAAGCCCCCTACGAGCAGTACTTC. Its protein is CAISDEAPYEQYF.

Only a few counts were recorded for this clonotype. The V gene is TRBV20-1, the J gene TRBJ2-3; no clear D. Germline V lookup: CDR1 DFQATT, CDR2 SNEGSKA (reference sequence). There are 12 residues in the CDR3. The V end was cut by 3 bases, the J end by 4 bases, with 8 bases between. The CDR3 sequence: CSARVGPDTQYF. The CDR3 nucleotides read TGCAGTGCTAGGGTAGGCCCAGATACGCAGTATTTT.

The chain combines TRBV21-1 with TRBJ2-5; TRBD1 is the table's D call and was not checked against the DNA. TRBV21-1 counts as a pseudogene. The CDR3 has 17 amino acids. The CDR3 sequence: CASSIGRRPPGRETQYF. CDR3 sequence (DNA): TGTGCCAGCAGCATTGGTCGAAGACCCCCGGGGAGGGAGACCCAGTACTTC.

This clonotype was recorded a few times. The J gene is TRBJ2-7, the V gene TRBV25-1; a possible D gene is TRBD1 (6 bases). The germline V gene encodes CDR1 MGHDK and CDR2 SYGVNS. V was clipped by 5 bases and J by 12 bases, with 11 bases between them. The CDR3 covers 10 residues. CDR3 in DNA: TGTGCCAGCAGTAGGGGGAACCTGTACTTC. Translation gives CASSRGNLYF.

This clonotype was picked up a small number of times. The chain uses TRBV5-1 and TRBJ2-3, with TRBD2 identical over 11 bases. This CDR3 region has 16 residues. J was trimmed by 5 bases and V by 2 bases; bases with no gene match: 7. CDR1 and CDR2 (germline): SGHRS, YFSETQ. The CDR3 sequence: CASSFRSGGAGDTQYF. CDR3 in DNA: TGCGCCAGCAGCTTCCGTAGCGGGGGGGCCGGAGATACGCAGTATTTT.

This clonotype was found many times. V usage is TRBV20-1 and J usage is TRBJ1-6; 10 bases map to TRBD1. J lost 7 bases, V lost 2 bases, and 5 bases had no gene match. This CDR3 spans 15 amino acids. Germline V gene lookup returns CDR1 DFQATT and CDR2 SNEGSKA (reference sequence). CDR3 in DNA: TGCAGTGCTAGACCGGGACAGGGGCAGAATTCACCCCTCCACTTT. This codes for CSARPGQGQNSPLHF.

The chain joins TRBV15 to TRBJ1-2; possibly TRBD1 for D (6 bases). V gave up 2 bases and J gave up 8 bases, with 18 bases separating them. Per the germline V gene, CDR1 is LNHNV and CDR2 is YYDKDF (reference sequence). The CDR3 is made up of 15 amino acids. CDR3 nucleotide sequence: TGTGCCACCAGCAGACCTTCAAACACAGGGCGCGGCTACACCTTC. Its protein is CATSRPSNTGRGYTF.

The chain combines TRBV21-1 with TRBJ2-7; the table's D call TRBD2 went unverified against the DNA. TRBV21-1 represents a pseudogene. The CDR3 runs 14 residues. The CDR3 DNA reads as TGTGCCAGCATTTGGGGAGACGGGTACTACGAGCAGTACTTC. This codes for CASIWGDGYYEQYF.

This chain joins TRBV5-1 and TRBJ2-3; D is unresolved. Germline CDR1 and CDR2: SGHRS and YFSETQ. The V and J ends lost 2 bases and 6 bases respectively, with 10 bases between them. The CDR3 has 13 amino acids. The CDR3 region has the DNA TGCGCCAGCAGCTTATACGAGACGGATACGCAGTATTTT. Translation: CASSLYETDTQYF.

CDR3 sequence: CASSPNTGVKNYGYTF. CDR3 DNA: TGTGCCAGCAGCCCAAACACAGGGGTAAAGAACTATGGCTACACCTTC. The rearrangement links TRBV7-6 to TRBJ1-2; TRBD1 matches at 7 bases. The CDR3 sequence is 16 residues long. J gave up 2 bases and V 5 bases, and 11 bases lay outside the gene matches. Germline-derived CDR1 and CDR2 are SGHVS and FNYEAQ. The full variable domain, with the rest looked up from reference TRBV7-6 and TRBJ1-2, is GAGVSQSPRYKVTKRGQDVALRCDPISGHVSLYWYRQALGQGPEFLTYFNYEAQQDKSGLPNDRFSAERPEGSISTLTIQRTEQRDSAMYRCASSPNTGVKNYGYTFGSGTRLTVV.

The table lists this clonotype with a few counts. The chain carries TRBV10-2 and TRBJ1-1; no clear D. The germline V gene encodes CDR1 WSHSY and CDR2 SAAADI. V gave up 2 bases and J gave up 4 bases, with 8 bases separating them. CDR3 length: 13 amino acids. The CDR3 bases are TGCGCCAGCAGTGAGAACTCAGGCACTGAAGCTTTCTTT. Amino acids: CASSENSGTEAFF.